A selection of T cell receptor beta chains follows, all from one sample in a study of blood T cell repertoires in COVID-19. TCRdb's table, derived via immunoSEQ multiplex PCR, lists solely in-frame clones and lacks some. Here the sample spans approximately 100,000 clones, roughly 80% being singletons. Specimen: peripheral blood. Every receptor here comes from a human donor in a cohort sampled during active COVID-19. The CDR3 runs from the conserved cysteine through the conserved F or W. The D gene is left open where the match is weak.

d_call j_call v_call cdr3_aa
. TRBJ1-1 TRBV6-2/TRBV6-3 CASSWRGGNTEAFF
. TRBJ1-2 TRBV28 CASSLPGAYYGYTF
TRBD1 TRBJ1-2 TRBV12-3/TRBV12-4 CASSRQGAYGYTF
TRBD1 TRBJ1-2 TRBV24-1 CATSDRTGDVRGYTF
. TRBJ2-7 TRBV6-5 CASSYSQGYEQYF
TRBD1 TRBJ1-2 TRBV6-5 CASSLGQNYGYTF
. TRBJ2-7 TRBV5-6 CASSLAAGAYEQYF
TRBD2 TRBJ2-7 TRBV2 CASSDLAGAYEQYF
. TRBJ2-5 TRBV7-2 CASSSPPDGKTQYF
. TRBJ2-5 TRBV4-1 CASSQGAGKETQYF
TRBD2 TRBJ2-6 TRBV18 CASSPESGTGSGANVLTF
TRBD1 TRBJ1-2 TRBV4-1 CASSQGRDRVSYGYTF
. TRBJ2-3 TRBV12-5 CASGSSTGTWGSDTQYF
. TRBJ2-7 TRBV6-5 CASSYSRDPYEQYF
. TRBJ1-3 TRBV29-1 CSVALGWKGNTIYF
TRBD1 TRBJ1-1 TRBV5-1 CASSPGPDRGNTEAFF
. TRBJ1-2 TRBV28 CASSPAGLAAYGYTF
TRBD2 TRBJ2-7 TRBV5-1 CASSIAGTGYEQYF
TRBD2 TRBJ2-2 TRBV28 CASSLSVGGRISGELFF
. TRBJ2-7 TRBV9 CASSVNGFSEQYF
. TRBJ1-4 TRBV28 CASSFPGSTTNEKLFF